This is a list of T cell receptor beta chains from one sample in a study of blood T cell repertoires in COVID-19. Assay used: immunoSEQ multiplex PCR; TCRdb lists only in-frame clones, some missing. Of some 41,000 clones in the sample, approximately 83% were seen once. The specimen was peripheral blood. The receptors come from an older man in a cohort sampled during active COVID-19. Each CDR3 is given with its conserved first and last residue.

v_call: TRBV28
j_call: TRBJ1-4
cdr3_aa: CASSLLGTNEKLFF

v_call: TRBV7-2
j_call: TRBJ2-2
cdr3_aa: CASSPSRDTGELFF

v_call: TRBV6-2/TRBV6-3
j_call: TRBJ1-5
cdr3_aa: CASSVARQGGNQPQHF

v_call: TRBV4-3
j_call: TRBJ2-2
cdr3_aa: CASSQDYPGNTGELFF

v_call: TRBV15
j_call: TRBJ2-7
cdr3_aa: CATSREKGAYEQYF

v_call: TRBV2
j_call: TRBJ2-7
cdr3_aa: CASSDGGTHEQYF

v_call: TRBV5-1
j_call: TRBJ2-2
cdr3_aa: CASSLAQTTNTGELFF

v_call: TRBV7-2
j_call: TRBJ1-2
cdr3_aa: CASSSQSAGLGYTF

v_call: TRBV5-1
j_call: TRBJ2-5
cdr3_aa: CASSPGQHYQETQYF

v_call: TRBV6-2/TRBV6-3
j_call: TRBJ2-7
cdr3_aa: CASSYSTSGRNNYEQYF

v_call: TRBV19
j_call: TRBJ2-1
cdr3_aa: CASSRQFTSYNEQFF

v_call: TRBV11-1
j_call: TRBJ2-7
cdr3_aa: CASSSRDRLYEQYF

v_call: TRBV18
j_call: TRBJ1-3
cdr3_aa: CASSPPGQQLGNTIYF

v_call: TRBV28
j_call: TRBJ2-2
cdr3_aa: CASSLSGRGITGELFF

v_call: TRBV5-1
j_call: TRBJ2-5
cdr3_aa: CASSLVGGGYQETQYF

v_call: TRBV28
j_call: TRBJ1-4
cdr3_aa: CASIPTGTGLEKLFF

v_call: TRBV6-5
j_call: TRBJ2-1
cdr3_aa: CASQRQSSYNEQFF

v_call: TRBV11-2
j_call: TRBJ2-7
cdr3_aa: CASSPKLADPYEQYF

v_call: TRBV28
j_call: TRBJ1-5
cdr3_aa: CASRQGINQPQHF

v_call: TRBV2
j_call: TRBJ2-1
cdr3_aa: CASSGSRYSYNEQFF

v_call: TRBV6-4
j_call: TRBJ2-2
cdr3_aa: CASSSGDSPRAGELFF

v_call: TRBV15
j_call: TRBJ2-6
cdr3_aa: CATSREVRTGGSGANVLTF